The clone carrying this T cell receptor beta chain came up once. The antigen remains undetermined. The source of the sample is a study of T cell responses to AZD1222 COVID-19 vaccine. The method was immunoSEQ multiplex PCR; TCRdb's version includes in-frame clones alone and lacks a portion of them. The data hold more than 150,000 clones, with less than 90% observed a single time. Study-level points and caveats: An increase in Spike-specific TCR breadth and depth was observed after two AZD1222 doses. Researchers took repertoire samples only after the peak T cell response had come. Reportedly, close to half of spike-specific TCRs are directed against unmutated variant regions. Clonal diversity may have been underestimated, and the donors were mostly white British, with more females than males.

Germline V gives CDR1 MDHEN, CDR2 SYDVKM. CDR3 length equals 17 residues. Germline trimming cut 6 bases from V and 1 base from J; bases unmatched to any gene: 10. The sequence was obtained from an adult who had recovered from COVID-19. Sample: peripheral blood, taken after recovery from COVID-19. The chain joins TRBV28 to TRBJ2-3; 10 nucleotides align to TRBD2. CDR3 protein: CASSPTRLAGGTDTQYF. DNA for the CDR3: TGTGCCAGCAGCCCCACGAGGCTAGCGGGAGGCACAGATACGCAGTATTTT.